This T cell receptor beta chain is from a study of regulatory T cells. All CD3G-deficient patients showed autoimmunity, more severe in two. Patients aged 2 to 39 years had fewer naive and more memory CD4+ and CD8+ T cells. This CDR3 contains 12 residues. V dropped 3 bases and J dropped 4 bases, with 7 bases sitting between them. Germline-derived CDR1 and CDR2 are SGHRS and YFSETQ. On this clone itself: The antigen is unknown.

The PCR used 52 TRBV and 13 TRBJ primers. Sequencing used immunoSEQ multiplex PCR; TCRdb keeps in-frame clones, though not all of them. The profile shows roughly 32,000 clones, about 88% of them singletons. Study-wide results and limits: Patient repertoires had restricted TRB V-J pairs and skewed V and J usage, most in Tregs. Hydrophobic residues at CDR3 positions 6 and 7 were enriched in conventional CD4+ T cells of CD3G-deficient patients.

The TCR was taken from a person aged 18 to 30 with CD3G deficiency. The specimen was conventional CD4+ T cells sorted from blood. The V gene is TRBV5-1, the J gene TRBJ1-1; no reliable D call. The CDR3 here is CASSSGGTEAFF. In nucleotides, the CDR3 is TGCGCCAGCAGCTCCGGAGGCACTGAAGCTTTCTTT.